Presented here are 24 T cell receptor beta chains from one specimen sequenced in a study of T cell changes during pregnancy in multiple sclerosis. TCRdb's table, derived via immunoSEQ multiplex PCR, lists solely in-frame clones and lacks some. The table records 35,000 to 50,000 clones, roughly 92% of them present only once. The sample in question was CD4+ T cells from peripheral blood mononuclear cells, obtained in the first trimester of pregnancy. Every receptor here comes from a female donor with multiple sclerosis, enrolled in a pregnancy study.

V usage is TRBV14 and J usage is TRBJ2-2; D is unresolved. V gave up 3 bases and J gave up 7 bases, with 6 bases separating them. The CDR3 has 12 amino acids. Germline CDR1 SGHDN, CDR2 FVKESK. Here the CDR3 DNA reads TGTGCCAGCAGCCAGGGCGTCGGGGAGCTGTTTTTT. Amino acid sequence: CASSQGVGELFF.

The V and J genes are TRBV20-1 and TRBJ1-2; 8 positions match TRBD1. Germline V gene sequence: CDR1 DFQATT, CDR2 SNEGSKA (reference sequence). The CDR3 covers 10 residues. The CDR3 bases are TGCAGGGACAGGGATAACGGCTACACCTTC. Translated, it gives CRDRDNGYTF.

This clone occurred once. The chain couples TRBV27 to TRBJ2-1; 7 bases line up with TRBD1. Germline trimming cut 5 bases from V and 7 bases from J; bases unmatched to any gene: 11. This CDR3 region has 15 residues. CDR1 and CDR2 from the germline V gene are MNHEY and SMNVEV (reference sequence). CDR3 sequence reads: CASSVQGLRINEQFF. For the CDR3, the DNA is TGTGCCAGCAGTGTACAGGGGCTCAGGATAAATGAGCAGTTCTTC.

This rearrangement joins TRBV18 to TRBJ1-1, with TRBD1 identical over 8 bases. Germline CDR1 reads KGHSH; CDR2 reads LQKENI. The CDR3 has 11 amino acids. Germline trimming cut 4 bases from V and 10 bases from J; bases unmatched to any gene: 2. CDR3 sequence: CASSQQGGAFF. The CDR3 coding sequence is TGTGCCAGCTCACAACAGGGGGGAGCTTTCTTT. Full variable domain (remainder filled in from reference TRBV18 and TRBJ1-1): NAGVMQNPRHLVRRRGQEARLRCSPMKGHSHVYWYRQLPEEGLKFMVYLQKENIIDESGMPKERFSAEFPKEGPSILRIQQVVRGDSAAYFCASSQQGGAFFGQGTRLTVV.

The chain carries TRBV19 and TRBJ2-1, with TRBD1 identical over 8 bases. The germline gives CDR1 LNHDA, CDR2 SQIVND (reference sequence). This CDR3 has 20 residues. V lost 0 bases and J lost 4; bases outside the gene matches: 17. CDR3 loop: CASSIDRWVPGQEIYNEQFF. The CDR3 DNA reads TGTGCCAGTAGTATAGATCGTTGGGTACCGGGACAGGAGATATACAATGAGCAGTTCTTC.

This sequence joins TRBV11-3 and TRBJ2-1; TRBD1 aligns across 8 bases. The CDR3 is made up of 12 amino acids. Germline assignment: CDR1 SGHNT and CDR2 YENEEA. V shed 5 bases, J shed 9 bases, and the junction held 3 bases outside the gene matches. The CDR3 sequence is CASSQTGGEQFF. CDR3 sequence (DNA): TGTGCCAGCAGCCAAACAGGGGGTGAGCAGTTCTTC.

The chain is built from TRBV18 and TRBJ1-3; weak D call: TRBD1 (5 bases). V was clipped by 8 bases and J by 0 bases, with 20 bases between them. The CDR3 is 17 residues long. Germline V gene sequence: CDR1 KGHSH, CDR2 LQKENI. The CDR3 protein is CASTNLGPGSSGNTIYF. The CDR3 DNA reads as TGTGCCAGCACAAACCTGGGGCCAGGGTCCTCTGGAAACACCATATATTTT.

The chain employs TRBV20-1 and TRBJ2-7, with D hard to call. The CDR3 covers 10 residues. V was clipped by 1 base and J by 5 bases, with 3 bases between them. The germline gives CDR1 DFQATT, CDR2 SNEGSKA (reference sequence). This CDR3 is CSARADEQYF. The CDR3 coding sequence is TGCAGTGCTAGAGCAGACGAGCAGTACTTC.

The rearrangement joins TRBV27 to TRBJ2-2; TRBD2 aligns across 7 bases. The CDR3 sequence is 17 residues long. Germline V CDR1 and CDR2: MNHEY, SMNVEV (reference sequence). Unmatched junction bases numbered 11, after V lost 3 bases and J lost 4 bases. CDR3 sequence (DNA): TGTGCCAGCAGTTTCTTTGGGGCTAGCGGTTTCACCGGGGAGCTGTTTTTT. It translates to CASSFFGASGFTGELFF.

The V gene is TRBV28, the J gene TRBJ2-7; TRBD2 aligns across 8 bases. The V gene end was trimmed by 11 bases and the J gene end by 0 bases; junction bases not matched to a gene: 12. Germline V lookup: CDR1 MDHEN, CDR2 SYDVKM. The CDR3 has 15 amino acids. The CDR3 DNA is TGTGCCTCCTCAGCGGGAGATATGACCTCCTACGAGCAGTACTTC. This codes for CASSAGDMTSYEQYF.

The chain is built from TRBV5-1 and TRBJ2-3, with 8 bases fitting TRBD1. Losses at the gene ends were 2 bases for V and 2 bases for J; bases not matched to a gene: 4. CDR3 size: 15 residues. The germline V gene has CDR1 SGHRS and CDR2 YFSETQ. CDR3 nucleotide sequence: TGCGCCAGCAGCTTCGGGGACAGGTCCACAGATACGCAGTATTTT. Translation: CASSFGDRSTDTQYF.

CDR3 protein: CASSGRGTGNEKLFF. CDR3 bases: TGTGCCAGCAGTGGGCGCGGGACCGGTAATGAAAAACTGTTTTTT. V is TRBV2 and J is TRBJ1-4; possible D gene TRBD1, 5 bases. This CDR3 is 15 amino acids long. Trimming left V 4 bases short and J 4 bases short, with 13 bases between. Germline V gene lookup returns CDR1 SNHLY and CDR2 FYNNEI.

In DNA, the CDR3 is TGTGCCAGCAGCCCCCTAGCGGGACTCTCCTACAATGAGCAGTTCTTC. It codes for CASSPLAGLSYNEQFF. The chain uses TRBV13 and TRBJ2-1, with 9 nucleotides matching TRBD2. CDR3 length equals 16 residues. Germline trimming cut 5 bases from V and 0 bases from J; bases unmatched to any gene: 5. In germline, CDR1 is PRHDT, CDR2 FYEKMQ (reference sequence).

V and J are TRBV4-1 and TRBJ1-5, with D possibly TRBD1 on 6 matching bases. This CDR3 is 16 amino acids long. V was trimmed by 1 base and J by 9 bases, leaving 19 bases between them. CDR1 MGHRA and CDR2 YSYEKL come from the germline V gene. DNA of the CDR3: TGCGCCAGCAGCCAAGTCCCAGGGGTCGACCGAAGGCCCCAGCATTTT. Translating gives CASSQVPGVDRRPQHF.

This chain joins TRBV23-1 and TRBJ2-7; TRBD2 matches at 12 bases. TRBV23-1 is classed as an ORF, of uncertain function. The CDR3 extends over 17 amino acids. V shed 0 bases, J shed 3 bases, and the junction held 6 bases outside the gene matches. In DNA form, the CDR3 reads TGCGCCAGCAGTCAATCAGCGGGACTAGCGGGTGACTACGAGCAGTACTTC. Protein product: CASSQSAGLAGDYEQYF.

V is TRBV10-2 and J is TRBJ2-7; weak D call: TRBD2 (6 bases). Germline loops: CDR1 WSHSY, CDR2 SAAADI. This CDR3 has 15 residues. Trimming left V 9 bases short and J 2 bases short, with 20 bases between. CDR3 DNA sequence: TGCGCCAGTGGTTCGCCGGGACTGCAAGCCTACGAGCAGTACTTC. It is translated as CASGSPGLQAYEQYF.

This clone appeared once. The chain carries TRBV15 and TRBJ2-1; 8 positions match TRBD2. This CDR3 contains 15 residues. Germline CDR1 LNHNV, CDR2 YYDKDF (reference sequence). The V gene end was trimmed by 1 base and the J gene end by 9 bases; junction bases not matched to a gene: 8. CDR3 protein: CATSRGQAGVREQFF. Here the CDR3 DNA reads TGTGCCACCAGCAGAGGGCAAGCGGGAGTCCGTGAGCAGTTCTTC.

The J gene is TRBJ2-2, the V gene TRBV5-6; the match to TRBD2 covers 10 bases. With V trimmed by 0 bases and J by 4 bases, 6 bases remained unmatched. This CDR3 spans 17 amino acids. Germline V gives CDR1 SGHDT, CDR2 YYEEEE. The CDR3 DNA reads as TGTGCCAGCAGCTTGGCCAGGCTAGCGGGGGTCACCGGGGAGCTGTTTTTT. Translated: CASSLARLAGVTGELFF.

CDR3 amino acids: CASRTGSTEQYF. The DNA for the CDR3 is TGTGCCAGCAGAACAGGGTCCACCGAGCAGTACTTC. V and J are TRBV27 and TRBJ2-7; possible D gene TRBD1, 6 bases. Germline V lookup: CDR1 MNHEY, CDR2 SMNVEV (reference sequence). CDR3 length: 12 amino acids. The V gene lost 6 bases and the J gene lost 6 bases, with 12 bases spanning the gap.

This clone has a handful of counts. The chain joins TRBV19 to TRBJ1-2; TRBD1 matches at 10 bases. The ends lost 4 bases at V and 5 bases at J; junction bases unmatched: 7. Germline CDR1 reads LNHDA; CDR2 reads SQIVND (reference sequence). The CDR3 spans 15 residues. CDR3: CASSTRQGASYGYTF. CDR3 nucleotide sequence: TGTGCCAGTAGTACCCGACAGGGGGCGAGTTATGGCTACACCTTC.

The V gene is TRBV2, the J gene TRBJ1-2; D may be TRBD1 (5 bases). Trimming shortened V by 2 bases and J by 8 bases, and 9 bases separated the two germline ends. This CDR3 is built from 12 residues. CDR1 and CDR2 from the germline V gene are SNHLY and FYNNEI. DNA for the CDR3: TGTGCCAGCAGTGAACCGGGGGACGGCTACACCTTC. Amino acid sequence: CASSEPGDGYTF.

The chain is built from TRBV19 and TRBJ1-3, with unresolved D. Per germline, CDR1 LNHDA and CDR2 SQIVND (reference sequence). Trimming pared 6 bases from V and 0 bases from J, leaving 12 bases between. CDR3 length: 15 amino acids. The CDR3 reads CASSQPSLSGNTIYF. The CDR3 DNA sequence: TGTGCCAGTAGCCAACCGTCACTCTCTGGAAACACCATATATTTT.

This chain links TRBV19 with TRBJ1-2; D is possibly TRBD1 (6 bases). Germline V lookup: CDR1 LNHDA, CDR2 SQIVND (reference sequence). The ends were cut back, 3 bases at V and 6 bases at J, with 11 bases in the middle. This CDR3 region has 13 residues. CDR3 nucleotide sequence: TGTGCCAGTAGTATGAAGCGGACAGATGGCTACACCTTC. Protein sequence: CASSMKRTDGYTF.

This sequence joins TRBV12-5 and TRBJ1-1; D is unresolved. V dropped 5 bases and J dropped 10 bases, with 11 bases sitting between them. Germline CDR1 is LGHNT and CDR2 is FRNRAP. The CDR3 runs to 11 residues. The CDR3 sequence: CASGTPTGAFF. The CDR3 coding sequence is TGTGCTAGTGGTACTCCTACGGGAGCTTTCTTT.